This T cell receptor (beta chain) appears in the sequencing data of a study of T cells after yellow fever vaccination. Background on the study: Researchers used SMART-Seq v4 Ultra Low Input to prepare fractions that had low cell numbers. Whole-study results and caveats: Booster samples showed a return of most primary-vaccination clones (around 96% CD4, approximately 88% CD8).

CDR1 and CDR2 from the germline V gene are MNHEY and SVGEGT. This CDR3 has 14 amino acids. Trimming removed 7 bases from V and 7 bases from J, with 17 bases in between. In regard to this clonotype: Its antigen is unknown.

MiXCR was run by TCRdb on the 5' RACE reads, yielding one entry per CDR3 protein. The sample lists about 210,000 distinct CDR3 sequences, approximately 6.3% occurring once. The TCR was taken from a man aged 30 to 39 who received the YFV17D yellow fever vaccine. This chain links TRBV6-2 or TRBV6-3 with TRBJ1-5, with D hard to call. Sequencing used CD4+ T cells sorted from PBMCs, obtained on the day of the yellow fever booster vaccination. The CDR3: CASTNGQDGQPQHF. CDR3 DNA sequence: TGTGCCAGCACCAACGGGCAGGACGGGCAGCCCCAGCATTTT.